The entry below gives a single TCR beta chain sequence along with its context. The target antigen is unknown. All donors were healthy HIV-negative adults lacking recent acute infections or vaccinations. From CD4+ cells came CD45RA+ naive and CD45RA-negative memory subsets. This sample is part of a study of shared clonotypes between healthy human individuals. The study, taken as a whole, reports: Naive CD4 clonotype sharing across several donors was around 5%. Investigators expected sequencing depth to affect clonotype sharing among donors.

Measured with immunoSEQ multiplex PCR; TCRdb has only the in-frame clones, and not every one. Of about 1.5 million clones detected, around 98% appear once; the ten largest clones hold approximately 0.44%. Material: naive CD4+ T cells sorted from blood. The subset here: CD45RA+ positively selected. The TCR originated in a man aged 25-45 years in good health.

The DNA of the CDR3 is TGTGCCAGCAGCTTATCCCGGTCTAATGAAAAACTGTTTTTT. It encodes CASSLSRSNEKLFF. The V call is TRBV7-2, the J call TRBJ1-4; D uncertain. Trimming cost V 2 bases and J 3 bases, with 7 bases left between them. The CDR3 length is 14 residues. Germline CDR1 reads SGHTA; CDR2 reads FQGNSA.